This T cell receptor (beta chain) comes out of a study of blood T cells in healthy people across ages. Through a sample-barcoded 5' primer and a J-beta primer mix, a second PCR was run for roughly 6 to 12 cycles. TCRdb used MiXCR to reprocess the 5' RACE reads, holding one entry per CDR3 protein. The sample shows approximately 670,000 distinct CDR3 sequences, roughly 41% of them seen only once. The CDR3 has 13 amino acids. Trimming removed 6 bases at V and 8 bases at J, with 14 bases between. Germline V gene lookup returns CDR1 SGHTA and CDR2 FQGNSA. On this clonotype itself: Since the CDR3 does not end with the conserved phenylalanine or tryptophan, this likely comes from a read error.

The sample comprised blood. The sequence derives from a man older than 75 in good health. The genes are TRBV7-2 and TRBJ2-1, with D uncertain. The CDR3 is CASRTVPWDEQFL. DNA for the CDR3: TGTGCCAGCAGGACTGTACCTTGGGATGAGCAGTTCTTA.